Detailed here is one TCR beta chain. Its matching antigen is unknown. The sample originates from a study of vaccination and CD4 T cells after COVID-19. Across the study: The post-COVID sampling time was a median about 98 days after diagnosis, ranging from 35 to 161.

The Oncomine TCR Beta short-read assay sequenced DNA from cultured CD4+ T cells. TCRdb re-called the PCR reads with MiXCR, one entry per CDR3 protein. The table lists 11,000 or so distinct CDR3 sequences, roughly 45% of them singletons. The treatment is: approximately nine-day PBMC culture with coronavirus spike peptide pools or control peptides (ViraFEST assay). The sequencing input was CD4+ T cells from blood, cultured in vitro. This TCR was recovered from a human donor who had recovered from COVID-19.

CDR3 in DNA: TGTGCCAGCAGTGAAAGGGGGGCGATTTTGAATCAGCCCCAGCATTTT. Translating gives CASSERGAILNQPQHF. The chain recombines TRBV2 with TRBJ1-5; perhaps TRBD1 as D (6 bases). Germline assignment: CDR1 SNHLY and CDR2 FYNNEI. The length of the CDR3 is 16 residues. The V and J ends lost 2 bases and 4 bases respectively, with 15 bases between them.